A single sample gave rise to the 10 T cell receptor beta chains below, sequenced in a study of CD8+CD57+ T cells in acquired aplastic anemia. Sequencing was done on patients that had shown CD8+CD57+ cell expansion by flow cytometry. Both TCR beta VDJ combination and CDR3 sequence profiling were carried out. Genomic DNA was the template for this profiling. TCRdb fed the reads into MiXCR, producing one record per CDR3 protein. The sample consists of 160,000 or so distinct CDR3 sequences, 71% of them appearing once. Sequencing used sorted CD4+, CD8+, or CD8+CD57+ T cells (not recorded which) from PBMCs. These receptors all come from a human donor with aplastic anemia.

The chain combines TRBV9 with TRBJ2-3, with 14 positions matching TRBD2. CDR1 and CDR2 (germline): SGDLS, YYNGEE. The CDR3 runs 18 residues. V lost 4 bases to trimming and J lost 4 bases; unmatched junction nucleotides: 11. CDR3 DNA sequence: TGTGCCAGCAGCTTGTCCCTGGGACTAGCGGGGGCGGCAGATACGCAGTATTTT. The encoded protein is CASSLSLGLAGAADTQYF.

The chain is built from TRBV7-6 and TRBJ2-2; TRBD2 matches 11 bases. CDR3 length: 16 residues. Germline loops: CDR1 SGHVS, CDR2 FNYEAQ. Unmatched junction bases numbered 6, after V lost 3 bases and J lost 6 bases. The CDR3 DNA follows: TGTGCCAGCAGCTTTAGCGGGGGGGTCCGTGCCGGGGAGCTGTTTTTT. Its protein product is CASSFSGGVRAGELFF. The entire variable domain, with the rest obtained from reference TRBV7-6 and TRBJ2-2, is as follows: GAGVSQSPRYKVTKRGQDVALRCDPISGHVSLYWYRQALGQGPEFLTYFNYEAQQDKSGLPNDRFSAERPEGSISTLTIQRTEQRDSAMYRCASSFSGGVRAGELFFGEGSRLTVL.

The J gene is TRBJ1-2, the V gene TRBV7-9; 7 positions match TRBD1. The CDR3 contains 14 residues. Germline V gene data show CDR1 as SEHNR and CDR2 as FQNEAQ (reference sequence). V was clipped by 5 bases and J by 3 bases; unmatched bases: 6. For the CDR3, the DNA is TGTGCCAGCAGCAGGGGACAGAACCACTATGGCTACACCTTC. Translated, it gives CASSRGQNHYGYTF. Supplemented by reference TRBV7-9 and TRBJ1-2, the full variable domain reads DTGVSQNPRHKITKRGQNVTFRCDPISEHNRLYWYRQTLGQGPEFLTYFQNEAQLEKSRLLSDRFSAERPKGSFSTLEIQRTEQGDSAMYLCASSRGQNHYGYTFGSGTRLTVV.

The CDR3 nucleotides are TGTGCCAGCAGCCCTGAACAGGGCGGCGGCTACGAGCAGTACTTC. It codes for CASSPEQGGGYEQYF. The rearrangement joins TRBV2 to TRBJ2-7; possible D gene TRBD1, 6 bases. CDR1 SNHLY and CDR2 FYNNEI come from the germline V gene. The V end lost 6 bases, the J end lost 3 bases, and 18 bases lay between the germline ends. CDR3 length: 15 residues. Based on the CDR3 plus reference TRBV2 and TRBJ2-7, the full variable domain is EPEVTQTPSHQVTQMGQEVILRCVPISNHLYFYWYRQILGQKVEFLVSFYNNEISEKSEIFDDQFSVERPDGSNFTLKIRSTKLEDSAMYFCASSPEQGGGYEQYFGPGTRLTVT.

This chain uses TRBV7-2 with TRBJ2-5, with a weak D call TRBD1 (6 bases). In germline, CDR1 is SGHTA, CDR2 FQGNSA. V dropped 1 base and J dropped 5 bases, with 17 bases sitting between them. CDR3 length equals 16 residues. CDR3 sequence: CASSLGQDAYGETQYF. CDR3 in DNA: TGTGCCAGCAGCTTAGGACAGGACGCGTACGGGGAGACCCAGTACTTC.

Turning to this clonotype: The germline gene is not matched at one end of the junction; a read error may be the cause. CDR3 coding DNA: TGTGCTAGCAGCTTAGAAGGGCGGAGCGATACGCAGTATTTT. Its protein is CASSLEGRSDTQYF. The chain uses TRBV7-7 and TRBJ2-3; D unresolved. This CDR3 comprises 14 residues. Germline-derived CDR1 and CDR2 are SSHAT and FNYEAQ (reference sequence).

This sequence joins TRBV6-4 and TRBJ2-6; D is uncertain. V was cut by 0 bases and J by 4 bases, with 7 bases left in between. CDR3 length equals 15 residues. The V gene's germline CDR1 is MRHNA and CDR2 SNTAGT. As DNA, the CDR3 is TGTGCCAGCAGTGACTCTGTGTCCGGGGCCAACGTCCTGACTTTC. This encodes CASSDSVSGANVLTF.

This clonotype was seen just once. The V call is TRBV13, the J call TRBJ2-3; D uncertain. This CDR3 has 12 amino acids. The V end lost 2 bases, the J end lost 4 bases, and 4 bases lay between the germline ends. Per the germline V gene, CDR1 is PRHDT and CDR2 is FYEKMQ (reference sequence). The CDR3 DNA reads as TGTGCCAGCAGCTTATATTCAGATACGCAGTATTTT. As protein: CASSLYSDTQYF.

The chain has TRBV7-9 and TRBJ1-4; D remains ambiguous. V was shortened by 2 bases and J by 4 bases, with 11 bases between the two germline ends. The CDR3 extends over 15 amino acids. Germline V gene data show CDR1 as SEHNR and CDR2 as FQNEAQ (reference sequence). DNA for the CDR3: TGTGCCAGCAGCTTACTTGGAGAGGGTAATGAAAAACTGTTTTTT. It encodes CASSLLGEGNEKLFF.

The chain recombines TRBV2 with TRBJ2-7; D is uncertain. The germline V gene has CDR1 SNHLY and CDR2 FYNNEI. V lost 0 bases, J lost 7 bases, and 10 bases lay in between. The CDR3 has 13 amino acids. The CDR3 is CASSEAGLGEQYF. CDR3 sequence (DNA): TGTGCCAGCAGTGAAGCGGGCCTGGGGGAGCAGTACTTC.